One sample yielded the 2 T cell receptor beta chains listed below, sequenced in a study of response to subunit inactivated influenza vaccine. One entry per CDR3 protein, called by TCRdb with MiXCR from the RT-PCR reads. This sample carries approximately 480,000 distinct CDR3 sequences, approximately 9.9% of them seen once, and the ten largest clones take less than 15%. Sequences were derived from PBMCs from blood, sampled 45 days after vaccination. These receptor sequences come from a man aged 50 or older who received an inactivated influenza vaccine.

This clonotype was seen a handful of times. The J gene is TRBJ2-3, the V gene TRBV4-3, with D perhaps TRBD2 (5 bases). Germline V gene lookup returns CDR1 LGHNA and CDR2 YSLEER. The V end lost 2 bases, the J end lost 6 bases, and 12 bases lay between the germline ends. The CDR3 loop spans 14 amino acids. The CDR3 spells CASSQSGLADTQYF. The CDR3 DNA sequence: TGCGCCAGCAGCCAATCCGGGTTAGCGGATACGCAGTATTTT.

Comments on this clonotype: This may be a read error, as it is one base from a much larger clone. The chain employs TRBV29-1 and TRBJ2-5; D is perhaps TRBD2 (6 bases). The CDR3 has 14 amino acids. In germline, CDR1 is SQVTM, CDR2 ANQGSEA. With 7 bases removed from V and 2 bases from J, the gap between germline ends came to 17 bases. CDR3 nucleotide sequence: TGCAGCGGCTCCACTAGCCGGCTTCAAGAGACCCAGTACTTC. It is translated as CSGSTSRLQETQYF.